Each of the 18 T cell receptor beta chains below was sequenced from the same sample in a study of beta chain features in type 1 diabetes. The study, taken as a whole, reports: Patients with Type 1 diabetes showed moderately but significantly shorter TCRB CDR3s in all four CD4+ subsets.

These TCRs' antigens remain unknown. Since all of the isolated RNA was reverse transcribed, expressed TCRB transcripts were what got sequenced. TCRdb keeps only in-frame clones here, not all; method: immunoSEQ multiplex PCR. The sample gives approximately 250,000 clones, around 16% of which show up once; about 0.085% is in the top ten. Sequencing was done on a sample of naive CD4+ T cells from blood. Every receptor here comes from a young man with type 1 diabetes.

Here the CDR3 reads CAWSGIVRLGYTF. The CDR3 DNA reads as TGTGCCTGGAGTGGTATCGTCAGACTTGGCTACACCTTC. This sequence joins TRBV30 and TRBJ1-2; D call uncertain. Deletions cut 1 base from V and 7 bases from J, with 13 bases between. CDR3 length: 13 residues. Germline CDR1 and CDR2: GTSNPN and SVGIG (reference sequence). The full variable domain, rest sourced from reference TRBV30 and TRBJ1-2, is SQTIHQWPATLVQPVGSPLSLECTVEGTSNPNLYWYRQAAGRGLQLLFYSVGIGQISSEVPQNLSASRPQDRQFILSSKKLLLSDSGFYLCAWSGIVRLGYTFGSGTRLTVV.

The chain carries TRBV30 and TRBJ1-2; possibly TRBD1 for D (6 bases). The CDR3 spans 15 residues. CDR1 is GTSNPN and CDR2 is SVGIG in the germline V gene (reference sequence). V was pared by 1 base and J by 2 bases, with 14 bases between. As DNA, the CDR3 is TGTGCCTGGAGTGGTAGAGGGGGAATCAACTATGGCTACACCTTC. Translation: CAWSGRGGINYGYTF.

This clone was found a few times. This sequence joins TRBV29-1 and TRBJ1-4; 7 bases are a match to TRBD1. The length of the CDR3 is 15 residues. The V segment lost 7 bases and the J segment 1 base; nucleotides outside the gene matches: 9. Germline V gene sequence: CDR1 SQVTM, CDR2 ANQGSEA. CDR3 DNA: TGCAGCGCTACTAGACAGGGCTTAACTAATGAAAAACTGTTTTTT. This translates into CSATRQGLTNEKLFF.

This clone was seen only a few times. J is TRBJ2-3 and V is TRBV7-2; D remains unclear. The V and J ends lost 5 bases and 2 bases respectively, with 8 bases between them. Germline V CDR1 and CDR2: SGHTA, FQGNSA. The CDR3 has 13 amino acids. The CDR3: CASSGRNTDTQYF. In DNA, the CDR3 is TGTGCCAGCAGCGGTAGGAACACAGATACGCAGTATTTT.

DNA of the CDR3: TGTGCCAGCAGCCCGGGACTAGCGGGGACGTGGTTCTTC. Translating gives CASSPGLAGTWFF. The gene calls are TRBV9 and TRBJ2-1; TRBD2 aligns across 13 bases. There are 13 residues in the CDR3. Per the germline V gene, CDR1 is SGDLS and CDR2 is YYNGEE. J gave up 15 bases and V 4 bases, and 7 bases lay outside the gene matches.

This clone was seen only a few times. The chain is built from TRBV28 and TRBJ2-7; D may correspond to TRBD1 or TRBD2 (5 bases each). Germline V lookup: CDR1 MDHEN, CDR2 SYDVKM. V shed 5 bases and J shed 3 bases, with 14 bases lying between them. The CDR3 totals 14 residues. CDR3 nucleotides: TGTGCCAGCAGTCCGCCGGGACCTCTCTACGAGCAGTACTTC. It encodes CASSPPGPLYEQYF.

This rearrangement joins TRBV29-1 to TRBJ2-2, with 12 bases fitting TRBD2. Germline assignment: CDR1 SQVTM and CDR2 ANQGSEA. CDR3 length: 16 amino acids. V shed 4 bases, J shed 6 bases, and the junction held 9 bases outside the gene matches. The CDR3: CSVGYRLAGEPGELFF. The CDR3, as DNA: TGCAGCGTTGGGTACCGACTAGCGGGAGAACCCGGGGAGCTGTTTTTT.

This clone was detected only a few times. This chain connects TRBV30 to TRBJ1-2, with 12 bases that match TRBD1. Trimming took 5 bases from V and 8 from J; bases not matched to a gene: 6. This CDR3 region has 13 residues. Per germline, CDR1 GTSNPN and CDR2 SVGIG (reference sequence). As DNA, the CDR3 is TGTGCCTGGTCAGGGACAGGGGGCAGCGGCTACACCTTC. It codes for CAWSGTGGSGYTF.

The sample holds a few counts of this clone. The chain recombines TRBV7-2 with TRBJ2-5, with D possibly being TRBD1 or TRBD2 (6 bases each). With 5 bases removed from V and 5 bases from J, the gap between germline ends came to 18 bases. Germline loops: CDR1 SGHTA, CDR2 FQGNSA. The CDR3 has 15 residues. DNA of the CDR3: TGTGCCAGCAGCCGGGGCGGAGGGGGGCGGGAGACCCAGTACTTC. Residues: CASSRGGGGRETQYF.

In its sample, this clone was seen a few times. The gene calls are TRBV29-1 and TRBJ2-1, with D perhaps assigned TRBD1 or TRBD2 (6 bases each). Per germline, CDR1 SQVTM and CDR2 ANQGSEA. Deletions cut 7 bases from V and 4 bases from J, with 14 bases between. The CDR3 extends over 13 amino acids. CDR3 nucleotides: TGCAGCGCCCTAAGGGGGACTTACAATGAGCAGTTCTTC. Its translation is CSALRGTYNEQFF.

This clone was seen more than once but under ten times. The J gene is TRBJ2-1, the V gene TRBV7-9; TRBD2 matches at 12 bases. Germline V gene lookup returns CDR1 SEHNR and CDR2 FQNEAQ (reference sequence). The CDR3 runs to 14 residues. V trimming: 11 bases; J trimming: 10 bases; junction bases outside the gene matches: 12. The CDR3 loop reads CALTGPSGRGEQFF. CDR3 in DNA: TGTGCCCTTACCGGTCCTAGCGGGAGGGGAGAGCAGTTCTTC.

This clone was seen a handful of times. The V and J genes are TRBV29-1 and TRBJ1-1; D call uncertain. Germline CDR1 SQVTM, CDR2 ANQGSEA. This CDR3 is built from 16 residues. The V and J ends lost 7 bases and 0 bases respectively, with 21 bases between them. The CDR3 DNA reads as TGCAGCGCCGGCCCCCAAGGGTCCGATATGAACACTGAAGCTTTCTTT. It translates to CSAGPQGSDMNTEAFF. Drawing the rest from reference TRBV29-1 and TRBJ1-1, the complete variable domain is SAVISQKPSRDICQRGTSLTIQCQVDSQVTMMFWYRQQPGQSLTLIATANQGSEATYESGFVIDKFPISRPNLTFSTLTVSNMSPEDSSIYLCSAGPQGSDMNTEAFFGQGTRLTVV.

This clone appeared a few times. The rearrangement joins TRBV2 to TRBJ2-5, with 14 bases fitting TRBD2. The trim removed 6 bases at V and 5 bases at J, leaving 5 bases unmatched. The germline V gene has CDR1 SNHLY and CDR2 FYNNEI. The CDR3 contains 15 residues. For the CDR3, the DNA is TGTGCCAGCAGCGTGGGACTAGCGGGAGTCGAGACCCAGTACTTC. Translation gives CASSVGLAGVETQYF.

J is TRBJ1-5 and V is TRBV30, with D possibly TRBD1 on 5 matching bases. The CDR3 spans 14 residues. Germline V gene lookup returns CDR1 GTSNPN and CDR2 SVGIG (reference sequence). V was pared by 2 bases and J by 0 bases, with 8 bases between. The CDR3 DNA is TGTGCCTGGAGTTTGACAGATAGCAATCAGCCCCAGCATTTT. Its protein product is CAWSLTDSNQPQHF. Filled out from reference TRBV30 and TRBJ1-5, the complete variable domain reads SQTIHQWPATLVQPVGSPLSLECTVEGTSNPNLYWYRQAAGRGLQLLFYSVGIGQISSEVPQNLSASRPQDRQFILSSKKLLLSDSGFYLCAWSLTDSNQPQHFGDGTRLSIL.

This sequence joins TRBV6-1 and TRBJ2-7; possible D gene TRBD1, 6 bases. Trimming cost V 5 bases and J 2 bases, with 16 bases left between them. The CDR3 loop spans 15 amino acids. CDR1 and CDR2 (germline): MNHNS, SASEGT. The CDR3 bases are TGTGCCAGCAGTTCTTCTCCACAGGGACCCTACGAGCAGTACTTC. It encodes CASSSSPQGPYEQYF.

The rearrangement uses TRBV4-1 and TRBJ2-5, with 10 positions matching TRBD2. J was trimmed by 5 bases and V by 0 bases; bases with no gene match: 9. This CDR3 comprises 17 residues. CDR1 and CDR2 (germline): MGHRA, YSYEKL. DNA for the CDR3: TGCGCCAGCAGCCAAGATTCGCTAGCGGGAGCAAGGGAGACCCAGTACTTC. Its translation: CASSQDSLAGARETQYF.

Only a few counts were recorded for this clone. The chain combines TRBV11-3 with TRBJ2-1; D gene unclear. Looked up from germline, CDR1 is SGHNT and CDR2 is YENEEA. Trimming pared 7 bases from V and 9 bases from J, leaving 13 bases between. There are 12 residues in the CDR3. CDR3 region: CASKIHPGEQFF. The CDR3, as DNA: TGTGCCAGCAAAATCCATCCGGGTGAGCAGTTCTTC.

A few counts support this clone. V gene TRBV14 combines with J gene TRBJ2-2; D uncertain. Looked up from germline, CDR1 is SGHDN and CDR2 is FVKESK. The CDR3 is 13 residues long. The V end was cut by 4 bases, the J end by 4 bases, with 7 bases between. The CDR3 loop reads CASSPTRTGELFF. The CDR3 DNA reads TGTGCCAGCAGCCCGACTCGCACCGGGGAGCTGTTTTTT.